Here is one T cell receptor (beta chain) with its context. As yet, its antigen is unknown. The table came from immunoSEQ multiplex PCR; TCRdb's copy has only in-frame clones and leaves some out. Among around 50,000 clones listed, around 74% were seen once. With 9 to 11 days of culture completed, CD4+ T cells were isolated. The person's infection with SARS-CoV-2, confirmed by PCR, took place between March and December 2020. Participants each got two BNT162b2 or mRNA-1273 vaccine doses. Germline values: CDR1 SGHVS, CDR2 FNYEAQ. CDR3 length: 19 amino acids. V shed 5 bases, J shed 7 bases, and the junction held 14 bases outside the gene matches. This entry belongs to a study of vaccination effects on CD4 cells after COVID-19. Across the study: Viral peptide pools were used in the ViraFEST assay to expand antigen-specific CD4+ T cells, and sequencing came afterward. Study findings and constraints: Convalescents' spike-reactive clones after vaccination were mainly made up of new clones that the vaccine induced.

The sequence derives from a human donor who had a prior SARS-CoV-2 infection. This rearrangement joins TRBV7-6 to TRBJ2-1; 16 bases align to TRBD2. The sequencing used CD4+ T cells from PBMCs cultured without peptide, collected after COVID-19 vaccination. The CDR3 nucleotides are TGTGCCAGCAGCCTAACCCCGGGACTAGCGGGGGGGCGGGGGAATGAGCAGTTCTTC. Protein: CASSLTPGLAGGRGNEQFF.